This T cell receptor beta chain was profiled in a study of cytomegalovirus exposure and HLA in healthy donors. General study findings and limits: An assumption of roughly uniform sequencing depth across donors underlay the presence/absence analyses. Rarity held for most TCR sequences, but there were some public TCRs that occurred in many donors.

Researchers ran the PCR with 60 Vbeta and 13 Jbeta primers. Clones were sequenced by immunoSEQ multiplex PCR, and TCRdb holds only the in-frame ones, with some missing. This table has about 110,000 clones, around 73% appearing once. CDR1 and CDR2 (germline): SGDLS, YYNGEE. The trim removed 3 bases at V and 4 bases at J, leaving 4 bases unmatched. This CDR3 contains 14 residues. Details on this clone: What it binds is unknown.

V is TRBV9 and J is TRBJ1-1, with 9 nucleotides matching TRBD1. Sample: PBMCs. The TCR originated in a young man in good health and CMV-seronegative. The CDR3 loop reads CASSGTGGGTEAFF. CDR3 DNA: TGTGCCAGCAGCGGAACAGGGGGCGGCACTGAAGCTTTCTTT.